A selection of T cell receptor beta chains follows, all from one sample in a study of vaccination and CD4 T cells after COVID-19. MiXCR, run by TCRdb on the PCR reads, gives a single entry per CDR3 protein. The data show 15,000 to 20,000 distinct CDR3 sequences, with roughly 69% seen just once and 12% held by the top ten. For these TCRs, the target antigens are not known. Source material: CD4+ T cells from blood, cultured in vitro. These receptors came from a human donor who had recovered from COVID-19. CDR3s include the opening cysteine and the closing phenylalanine or tryptophan. Fields, in order: D gene, clone size, J gene, V gene, CDR3 DNA, CDR3 protein. A D gene is named only where the DNA matches it firmly. Clone size appears in some rows only: once, few, many, or a class for an expanded clone.

>.|.|TRBJ2-7|TRBV12-2
TGTGCAAGTCGCTTAGCGTTTGGGCGGGGGGACTCCTACGAGCAGTACTTC
CASRLAFGRGDSYEQYF
>TRBD2|.|TRBJ2-1|TRBV5-4
TGTGCCAGCAGCTTTCTGCCGGGGGGGCGGAATGAGCAGTTCTTC
CASSFLPGGRNEQFF
>.|.|TRBJ1-5|TRBV12-5
TGTGCTAGTGCCCGAACCCAGGGGTTGGGCCAAGGCAATCAGCCCCAGCATTTT
CASARTQGLGQGNQPQHF
>.|.|TRBJ2-6|TRBV6-1
TGTGCCAGCAGTCTTCGGGGCTCTGGGGCCAACGTCCTGACTTTC
CASSLRGSGANVLTF
>TRBD2|few|TRBJ2-3|TRBV28
TGTGCCAGCAGTTTCCAAGCGGGGGGGCTCGCAGATACGCAGTATTTT
CASSFQAGGLADTQYF
>.|.|TRBJ1-3|TRBV18
TGTGCCAGCTCACCGTCGGACTGGAGCTCTGGAAACACCATATATTTT
CASSPSDWSSGNTIYF
>.|.|TRBJ2-5|TRBV20-1
TGCAGTGCTAGATTGCGTTTGGGTCAAGAGACCCAGTACTTC
CSARLRLGQETQYF
>.|.|TRBJ1-2|TRBV19
TGTGCCAGTAGTATATACCGGAGAGCTAACTATGGCTACACCTTC
CASSIYRRANYGYTF
>.|few|TRBJ2-3|TRBV6-4
TGTGCCAGCAGTGAGGGTCGCACAGATACGCAGTATTTT
CASSEGRTDTQYF
>.|.|TRBJ1-1|TRBV6-1
TGTGCCAGCACCAGGGGTGGGACGGCCACTGAAGCTTTCTTT
CASTRGGTATEAFF
>.|few|TRBJ1-6|TRBV20-1
TGCAGTGTCGACCGGGACGGACCTAATTCACCCCTCCACTTT
CSVDRDGPNSPLHF
>.|.|TRBJ2-1|TRBV27
TGTGCCAGCAGGCACGGTCAGGGGGGCCTCTACTCCTACAATGAGCAGTTCTTC
CASRHGQGGLYSYNEQFF
>TRBD1|.|TRBJ2-7|TRBV20-1
TGCAGTGCTAGAGCTACGGACAGGGGGGACGAGCAGTACTTC
CSARATDRGDEQYF
>.|once|TRBJ2-1|TRBV6-1
TGTGCCAGCAGAGAGAGTTTCTACAATGAGCAGTTCTTC
CASRESFYNEQFF
>.|.|TRBJ1-2|TRBV27
TGTGCCAGCAGTTTATCGGGGAGGGTAGAGGGCAACACCTTC
CASSLSGRVEGNTF
>.|.|TRBJ1-5|TRBV5-8
TGTGCCAGCAGCTTGGGGGGGTCTGCCAATCAGCCCCAGCATTTT
CASSLGGSANQPQHF
>.|.|TRBJ2-5|TRBV6-1
TGTGCCAGCAGCCCTGGACCGAGAGAGACCCAGTACTTC
CASSPGPRETQYF
>TRBD1|.|TRBJ1-5|TRBV12-3/TRBV12-4
TGTGCCAGCACTAAGATGGCAGGGGGCTTCAATCAGCCCCAGCATTTT
CASTKMAGGFNQPQHF
>.|.|TRBJ1-4|TRBV6-5
TGTGCCAGCAGTTACGGGGGTTCGAGTGAAAAACTGTTTTTT
CASSYGGSSEKLFF
>TRBD2|.|TRBJ2-1|TRBV5-4
TGTGCCAGCAGCTTGAGGCGGGAGGGCCCCTACAATGAGCAGTTCTTC
CASSLRREGPYNEQFF
>.|.|TRBJ1-5|TRBV27
TGTGCCAGCAGTTTGCTGACAGGCAATCAGCCCCAGCATTTT
CASSLLTGNQPQHF
>TRBD2|.|TRBJ2-3|TRBV10-3
TGTGCCATCAGTGCCTTACTAGCGGGGGGGGCAGATACGCAGTATTTT
CAISALLAGGADTQYF
>.|.|TRBJ2-1|TRBV6-1
TGTGCCAGCAGTGAAGCAGGGGGCTCCTACAATGAGCAGTTCTTC
CASSEAGGSYNEQFF
>.|.|TRBJ1-3|TRBV7-8
TGTGCCAGCAGCCCTCGGACCAGCTCTGGAAACACCATATATTTT
CASSPRTSSGNTIYF
>.|.|TRBJ1-2|TRBV28
TGTGCCAGCCAATTTGCGGGTTTCTATGGCTACACCTTC
CASQFAGFYGYTF
>TRBD2|.|TRBJ2-6|TRBV28
TGTGCCAGTCGACCGGGGGGAAGAAGGGTCTCTGGGGCCAACGTCCTGACTTTC
CASRPGGRRVSGANVLTF
>.|.|TRBJ2-7|TRBV20-1
TGCAGTGCTGGAGCAGAGATCTACGAGCAGTACTTC
CSAGAEIYEQYF
>TRBD2|few|TRBJ2-5|TRBV6-1
TGTGCCAGCAGTGACGGGGGGGCCGGAGAGACCCAGTACTTC
CASSDGGAGETQYF
>.|.|TRBJ2-5|TRBV5-1
TGCGCCAGCAGCTTGGGGCAGGCTGAAGAGACCCAGTACTTC
CASSLGQAEETQYF
>TRBD2|few|TRBJ2-3|TRBV6-1
TGTGCCAGCAGTCTAGCGGGAGGGCCCACAGATACGCAGTATTTT
CASSLAGGPTDTQYF
>TRBD1|.|TRBJ1-2|TRBV27
TGTGCCAGCAGCCCAGGGGGAATAACCCTTTATGGCTACACCTTC
CASSPGGITLYGYTF
>.|few|TRBJ1-1|TRBV7-9
TGTGCCAGCAGCTCACAGAGCTGGAACACTGAAGCTTTCTTT
CASSSQSWNTEAFF
>TRBD2|.|TRBJ2-3|TRBV20-1
TGCAGTGCCCACGGACTAGCGGAGACAGATACGCAGTATTTT
CSAHGLAETDTQYF
>TRBD1|.|TRBJ1-6|TRBV7-9
TGTGCCAGCAGCCCGGACAGGGATTCACCCCTCCACTTT
CASSPDRDSPLHF
>TRBD1|.|TRBJ2-7|TRBV6-1
TGTGCCAACTCCGGGACAGGGGGCGACGAGCAGTACTTC
CANSGTGGDEQYF
>TRBD2|.|TRBJ2-2|TRBV19
TGTGCCAGTAGCCGATCCTCGGGAGGGCGGTGGGAGCTGTTTTTT
CASSRSSGGRWELFF
>TRBD1|.|TRBJ2-1|TRBV7-9
TGTGCCAGCAAGGCAGGGGGCGCCTACAATGAGCAGTTCTTC
CASKAGGAYNEQFF
>TRBD2|.|TRBJ2-7|TRBV7-2
TGTGCCAGCAGCCCCACTAGCGGGCTCACCTACGAGCAGTACTTC
CASSPTSGLTYEQYF
>.|.|TRBJ1-3|TRBV28
TGTGCCAGCAGTTTAAGCCTCCGCTCTGGAAACACCATATATTTT
CASSLSLRSGNTIYF
>TRBD2|.|TRBJ2-2|TRBV19
TGTGCCAGTAGTACCCCCGCGGGAGGGTATTACGGGGAGCTGTTTTTT
CASSTPAGGYYGELFF
>.|.|TRBJ1-5|TRBV6-1
TGTGCCAGCAGGGCCTCGGGGGCCGGCAATCAGCCCCAGCATTTT
CASRASGAGNQPQHF
>.|few|TRBJ2-2|TRBV27
TGTGCCAGCAGTTTTGACCTCACCGGGGAGCTGTTTTTT
CASSFDLTGELFF
>TRBD2|.|TRBJ2-1|TRBV3-1
TGTGCCAGCAGCACATCTGCTAGCGGGTGGTACAATGAGCAGTTCTTC
CASSTSASGWYNEQFF
>TRBD1|.|TRBJ2-7|TRBV7-2
TGTGCCAGCAGCTTTGACAGGGGCGCTAACTACGAGCAGTACTTC
CASSFDRGANYEQYF
>.|.|TRBJ1-1|TRBV10-2
TGCGCCAGCAGCCGGGACTCCTGGGCCTCAGCTTTCTTT
CASSRDSWASAFF
>TRBD1|.|TRBJ2-2|TRBV20-1
TGCAGTGCTAGACCATCCCCGGGACAGGGGTCGAACACCGGGGAGCTGTTTTTT
CSARPSPGQGSNTGELFF
>.|.|TRBJ1-3|TRBV11-3
TGTGCCAGCAGCTATGGGACTGCAGGAAACACCATATATTTT
CASSYGTAGNTIYF
>.|.|TRBJ2-1|TRBV5-1
TGCGCCAGCAGCTGGACTGGGGAGAATTTCAATGAGCAGTTCTTC
CASSWTGENFNEQFF
>.|.|TRBJ2-5|TRBV11-3
TGTGCCAGCAGCTTAGTCGCAGGCCTCTATGAAGAGACCCAGTACTTC
CASSLVAGLYEETQYF
>TRBD1|few|TRBJ1-1|TRBV27
TGTGCCAGCAGGACCGGACAGGGGAACACTGAAGCTTTCTTT
CASRTGQGNTEAFF
>.|.|TRBJ2-7|TRBV7-3
TGTGCCAGCAGCTTAAATGGGGCCTCCTACGAGCAGTACTTC
CASSLNGASYEQYF
>TRBD2|.|TRBJ2-1|TRBV6-1
TGTGCCAGCAGCTTCCGTAGCGGGGGGAACAATGAGCAGTTCTTC
CASSFRSGGNNEQFF